The clone carrying this T cell receptor (beta chain) was detected once. The sample originates from a study of blood T cell repertoires in COVID-19. Profiling relied on immunoSEQ multiplex PCR, and the TCRdb table lists in-frame clones only, not all of them. The table has roughly 120,000 clones, 86% seen once; the top ten hold roughly 4.9%. V shed 0 bases and J shed 2 bases, with 10 bases lying between them. CDR3 length: 15 amino acids. Germline lookup yields CDR1 LGHDT and CDR2 YNNKEL (reference sequence). The clonotype comes from a human donor in a cohort sampled during active COVID-19. Sequences were obtained from peripheral blood. V gene TRBV3-1 (or the pseudogene TRBV3-2) combines with J gene TRBJ1-2; possible D gene TRBD1, 5 bases. CDR3 protein: CASSQEGAGNYGYTF. In DNA form, the CDR3 reads TGTGCCAGCAGCCAAGAAGGGGCAGGGAACTATGGCTACACCTTC.